Each of the 2 T cell receptor beta chains below was sequenced from the same sample in a study of blood T cells in healthy people across ages. A second PCR, run for roughly 7 to 11 cycles, used a sample-barcoded 5' primer plus a J-beta primer mix. TCRdb re-called the 5' RACE reads with MiXCR, one entry per CDR3 protein. The table includes 1.5 million to 2 million distinct CDR3 sequences, 49% detected once. The sequenced material came from blood. The receptors come from a woman in her 40s in good health.

The J gene is TRBJ2-7, the V gene TRBV6-1; D may correspond to TRBD1 or TRBD2 (5 bases each). CDR3 size: 15 residues. Per the germline V gene, CDR1 is MNHNS and CDR2 is SASEGT. Trimming took off 3 bases at V and 2 bases at J, with 14 bases between the two ends. The CDR3 region has the DNA TGTGCCAGCAGTGAGGGGGAGCGGATGACCTACGAGCAGTACTTC. Amino acid sequence: CASSEGERMTYEQYF.

In this sample, this clonotype turned up once. The V gene is TRBV5-1, the J gene TRBJ2-1; TRBD2 aligns across 13 bases. The ends lost 6 bases at V and 5 bases at J; junction bases unmatched: 17. Germline V gives CDR1 SGHRS, CDR2 YFSETQ. The CDR3 length is 19 residues. CDR3 DNA: TGCGCCAGCAACGCCACAACTAGCGGGGGGGCCCAGGGAGACAATGAGCAGTTCTTC. Encoded protein: CASNATTSGGAQGDNEQFF.